A single sample is the source of the 29 T cell receptor beta chains below, sequenced in a study of response to subunit inactivated influenza vaccine. TCRdb fed the RT-PCR reads into MiXCR, producing one record per CDR3 protein. The sample has around 750,000 distinct CDR3 sequences, roughly 20% seen once. Specimen: PBMCs from blood, collected 5 to 6 days after vaccination. These receptors were taken from a middle-aged man who received an inactivated influenza vaccine.

In this sample, this clonotype turned up a few times. CDR3 DNA sequence: TGTGCCAGCAGTCCCGGGACCTCCTCGAACACCGGGGAGCTGTTTTTT. Encoded protein: CASSPGTSSNTGELFF. This chain connects TRBV6-1 to TRBJ2-2; D may match TRBD1 or TRBD2 (5 bases each). Trimming removed 5 bases from V and 0 bases from J, with 13 bases in between. The CDR3 contains 16 residues. The germline V gene encodes CDR1 MNHNS and CDR2 SASEGT.

This clonotype was observed at least ten times. The chain couples TRBV28 to TRBJ2-7, with 7 bases identical to TRBD2. This CDR3 spans 14 amino acids. CDR1 and CDR2 (germline): MDHEN, SYDVKM. Trimming at V came to 7 bases and at J to 1 base, leaving 7 bases not matched to a gene. The CDR3 loop is CASKLRDYSYEQYF. The CDR3 DNA follows: TGTGCCAGCAAGCTCCGGGACTATTCCTACGAGCAGTACTTC.

This clonotype has more than one count but fewer than ten. The chain employs TRBV5-1 and TRBJ1-1, with D possibly TRBD1 on 5 matching bases. V dropped 0 bases and J dropped 5 bases, with 14 bases sitting between them. The CDR3 covers 15 residues. Germline CDR1 SGHRS, CDR2 YFSETQ. The chain's CDR3 is CASSLAVGGGTEAFF. The DNA for the CDR3 is TGCGCCAGCAGCTTGGCCGTCGGGGGTGGTACTGAAGCTTTCTTT.

The CDR3 DNA reads TGTGCCAGCAGAGTAGCGGGGGGTACGGATGAGCAGTTCTTC. This gives the protein CASRVAGGTDEQFF. The rearrangement links TRBV27 to TRBJ2-1; 10 bases map to TRBD2. Per germline, CDR1 MNHEY and CDR2 SMNVEV (reference sequence). V gave up 6 bases and J gave up 8 bases; unmatched junction bases: 7. The CDR3 extends over 14 amino acids.

The V gene is TRBV20-1, the J gene TRBJ1-4; D remains ambiguous. This CDR3 region has 14 residues. V was clipped by 3 bases and J by 6 bases, with 14 bases between them. Germline V gives CDR1 DFQATT, CDR2 SNEGSKA (reference sequence). Here the CDR3 reads CSARSSGLDEKLFF. CDR3 coding DNA: TGCAGTGCTAGGTCAAGCGGTCTGGATGAAAAACTGTTTTTT.

V gene TRBV7-9 combines with J gene TRBJ1-1; 9 bases map to TRBD1. V lost 0 bases, J lost 9 bases, and 8 bases stayed unmatched. Germline lookup yields CDR1 SEHNR and CDR2 FQNEAQ (reference sequence). This CDR3 is built from 15 residues. CDR3: CASSLAATGGRKAFF. For the CDR3, the DNA is TGTGCCAGCAGCTTAGCGGCCACAGGGGGCAGAAAAGCTTTCTTT.

V and J are TRBV4-3 and TRBJ1-1, with D unclear. The CDR3 runs 15 residues. Per germline, CDR1 LGHNA and CDR2 YSLEER. V shed 1 base and J shed 4 bases, with 13 bases lying between them. The CDR3 sequence: CASSQVSMGFTEAFF. For the CDR3, the DNA is TGCGCCAGCAGCCAAGTTTCGATGGGGTTCACTGAAGCTTTCTTT.

V is TRBV10-3 and J is TRBJ2-5; TRBD1 matches at 7 bases. The germline gives CDR1 ENHRY, CDR2 SYGVKD. The CDR3 is made up of 12 amino acids. The V and J ends lost 8 bases and 5 bases, in that order; junction bases with no gene match: 5. The CDR3 DNA reads TGTGCCATCGCTGACAGGGCGGAGACCCAGTACTTC. Residues: CAIADRAETQYF.

This chain links TRBV28 with TRBJ2-7; D perhaps matches TRBD1 (6 bases). The CDR3 loop spans 16 amino acids. V was clipped by 4 bases and J by 0 bases, with 16 bases between them. Germline V gene sequence: CDR1 MDHEN, CDR2 SYDVKM. The CDR3 DNA sequence: TGTGCCAGCAGTTCCCTCGGACAGTCACGCTCCTACGAGCAGTACTTC. Encoded protein: CASSSLGQSRSYEQYF.

This clonotype has a handful of counts. This sequence joins TRBV15 and TRBJ2-7, with D possibly TRBD1 on 6 matching bases. From germline, CDR1 is LNHNV and CDR2 YYDKDF (reference sequence). The CDR3 is made up of 14 amino acids. V was clipped by 4 bases and J by 1 base, with 11 bases between them. CDR3 DNA sequence: TGTGCCACCAGCAAGCCTCAGGGGTCCTACGAGCAGTACTTC. Encoded protein: CATSKPQGSYEQYF.

This chain uses TRBV20-1 with TRBJ2-3, with 9 bases lining up with TRBD2. The V gene end was trimmed by 0 bases and the J gene end by 1 base; junction bases not matched to a gene: 8. There are 17 residues in the CDR3. The germline V gene encodes CDR1 DFQATT and CDR2 SNEGSKA (reference sequence). The CDR3 loop is CSARDLMTSGGTDTQYF. The CDR3 coding sequence is TGCAGTGCTAGAGATCTAATGACTAGCGGTGGCACAGATACGCAGTATTTT.

The gene calls are TRBV2 and TRBJ1-5; TRBD1 matches at 8 bases. The CDR3 is 14 amino acids. J lost 6 bases, V lost 4 bases, and 5 bases had no gene match. Germline-derived CDR1 and CDR2 are SNHLY and FYNNEI. DNA of the CDR3: TGTGCCAGCAGTGCGGCAGGGGGCCGTCAGCCCCAGCATTTT. Translating gives CASSAAGGRQPQHF.

The V gene is TRBV27, the J gene TRBJ1-1; 8 bases are a match to TRBD1. The CDR3 has 13 amino acids. Germline CDR1 reads MNHEY; CDR2 reads SMNVEV (reference sequence). Trimming at V came to 5 bases and at J to 5 bases, leaving 4 bases not matched to a gene. CDR3 DNA: TGTGCCAGCAGTGGCAGGGGGCTTACTGAAGCTTTCTTT. Its translation is CASSGRGLTEAFF.

The rearrangement uses TRBV18 and TRBJ2-5; TRBD2 agrees at 10 bases. Looked up from germline, CDR1 is KGHSH and CDR2 is LQKENI. This CDR3 has 16 residues. V gave up 3 bases and J gave up 2 bases; unmatched junction bases: 6. The CDR3 DNA reads as TGTGCCAGCTCACCGATAGCGGGAGGTGATCAAGAGACCCAGTACTTC. Translating gives CASSPIAGGDQETQYF.

V usage is TRBV20-1 and J usage is TRBJ2-7; D perhaps matches TRBD2 (7 bases). The germline V gene encodes CDR1 DFQATT and CDR2 SNEGSKA (reference sequence). This CDR3 is 14 amino acids long. V was cut by 3 bases and J by 1 base, with 13 bases left in between. The CDR3 spells CSARRGGRSYEQYF. The CDR3, as DNA: TGCAGTGCTAGGAGGGGGGGCCGATCCTACGAGCAGTACTTC.

The chain recombines TRBV7-2 with TRBJ2-7; TRBD2 agrees at 8 bases. The germline V gene encodes CDR1 SGHTA and CDR2 FQGNSA. V dropped 3 bases and J dropped 4; count of bases not matched to a gene: 11. The CDR3 is 16 amino acids. CDR3 region: CASSLAPGLGLYEQYF. The CDR3 bases are TGTGCCAGCAGCTTGGCACCGGGACTAGGTTTGTACGAGCAGTACTTC.

The V gene is TRBV7-9, the J gene TRBJ2-1; TRBD1 agrees at 7 bases. CDR1 is SEHNR, CDR2 FQNEAQ, per germline (reference sequence). V lost 5 bases and J lost 2; bases outside the gene matches: 9. This CDR3 comprises 16 residues. This CDR3 is CASSARTGTTYNEQFF. CDR3 DNA: TGTGCCAGCAGCGCACGGACAGGTACTACCTACAATGAGCAGTTCTTC.

This clonotype showed up just a few times. The chain uses TRBV7-8 and TRBJ2-7; no clear D gene. Between the trimmed V and J ends, which lost 2 bases and 5 bases, there was a span of 7 bases. The CDR3 contains 12 residues. The germline gives CDR1 SGHVS, CDR2 FQNEAQ. Written as DNA, the CDR3 is TGTGCCAGCAGCTTAACCGAGAACGAGCAGTACTTC. Protein product: CASSLTENEQYF.

The chain employs TRBV4-2 and TRBJ1-6; D perhaps matches TRBD1 (5 bases). This CDR3 is built from 20 residues. The germline CDR1 and CDR2 sequences are LGHNA and YNFKEQ. The germline V and J ends were trimmed by 0 bases and 9 bases, with 27 bases remaining between them. CDR3: CASSQDLLGLGRLAGSPLHF. As DNA, the CDR3 is TGTGCCAGCAGCCAAGATCTGCTTGGTCTGGGACGGCTCGCAGGTTCACCCCTCCACTTT.

This chain links TRBV30 with TRBJ2-3; 9 bases map to TRBD1. Germline V lookup: CDR1 GTSNPN, CDR2 SVGIG (reference sequence). This CDR3 has 15 amino acids. V shed 5 bases and J 2 bases; nucleotides not matched to a gene: 8. DNA of the CDR3: TGTGCCTGGTCCCTCACAGGGGGCCCCACAGATACGCAGTATTTT. Its protein product is CAWSLTGGPTDTQYF.

The chain has TRBV6-5 and TRBJ2-5; the match to TRBD1 covers 7 bases. This CDR3 comprises 13 residues. V was pared by 2 bases and J by 4 bases, with 1 base of the junction left unmatched. Germline-derived CDR1 and CDR2 are MNHEY and SVGAGI. For the CDR3, the DNA is TGTGCCAGCAGTTACAACAGGGGAGAGACCCAGTACTTC. It codes for CASSYNRGETQYF.

A few counts support this clonotype. V gene TRBV12-3 or TRBV12-4 combines with J gene TRBJ2-7, with TRBD1 as a possible D gene (5 bases). Between the trimmed V and J ends, which lost 5 bases and 0 bases, there was a span of 11 bases. CDR3 length: 14 residues. CDR3 sequence reads: CASSDTGFSYEQYF. In DNA form, the CDR3 reads TGTGCCAGCAGTGATACAGGTTTCTCCTACGAGCAGTACTTC.

V is TRBV28 and J is TRBJ2-5, with 11 bases aligning to TRBD2. Unmatched junction bases numbered 8, after V lost 3 bases and J lost 2 bases. The CDR3 length is 17 residues. The V gene's germline CDR1 is MDHEN and CDR2 SYDVKM. CDR3 sequence: CASSFTPLAGGQETQYF. CDR3 in DNA: TGTGCCAGCAGTTTTACCCCATTAGCGGGGGGGCAAGAGACCCAGTACTTC.

This clonotype turned up a few times. This chain uses TRBV27 with TRBJ2-1; D uncertain. CDR3 size: 13 residues. Between the trimmed V and J ends, which lost 4 bases and 7 bases, there was a span of 11 bases. CDR1 is MNHEY and CDR2 is SMNVEV in the germline V gene (reference sequence). The CDR3 protein is CASSSALGNEQFF. The CDR3 DNA is TGTGCCAGCAGTTCCGCTTTGGGTAATGAGCAGTTCTTC.

This clonotype was counted only a few times. The rearrangement links TRBV11-2 to TRBJ2-2; TRBD1 might be the D (6 bases). CDR3 length equals 15 residues. Trimming stripped 5 bases from V and 1 base from J, with 11 bases between. Looked up from germline, CDR1 is SGHAT and CDR2 is FQNNGV. The CDR3 DNA follows: TGTGCCAGCAGCCTCACAGGGATGAACACCGGGGAGCTGTTTTTT. It encodes CASSLTGMNTGELFF.

The J gene is TRBJ2-6, the V gene TRBV28; the match to TRBD1 covers 9 bases. CDR3 size: 16 residues. CDR1 MDHEN and CDR2 SYDVKM come from the germline V gene. V trimming: 7 bases; J trimming: 4 bases; junction bases outside the gene matches: 8. This chain's CDR3 is CASTGTGTSGANVLTF. CDR3 DNA sequence: TGTGCCAGCACCGGGACAGGGACCTCCGGGGCCAACGTCCTGACTTTC.

This clonotype showed up many times. V usage is TRBV12-3 or TRBV12-4 and J usage is TRBJ1-1; perhaps TRBD1 as D (5 bases). The CDR3 is made up of 15 amino acids. V lost 0 bases, J lost 1 base, and 9 bases lay in between. CDR3 sequence (DNA): TGTGCCAGCAGTTTAGCGCAGGGTGGGAACACTGAAGCTTTCTTT. It is translated as CASSLAQGGNTEAFF.

In this sample, this clonotype turned up a few times. This chain uses TRBV4-1 with TRBJ2-1; D perhaps matches TRBD2 (5 bases). This CDR3 has 16 amino acids. The V and J ends lost 6 bases and 8 bases respectively, with 23 bases between them. Germline assignment: CDR1 MGHRA and CDR2 YSYEKL. CDR3 in amino acids: CASRLTFARLRDEQFF. The DNA for the CDR3 is TGCGCCAGCAGACTCACTTTTGCTAGACTGCGGGATGAGCAGTTCTTC.

This chain connects TRBV5-4 to TRBJ2-2; possibly TRBD1 for D (6 bases). Germline V CDR1 and CDR2: SGHNT, YYREEE (reference sequence). V lost 3 bases, J lost 6 bases, and 15 bases lay in between. CDR3 length: 15 residues. CDR3 sequence: CASSSRDNMAGELFF. The CDR3 DNA reads TGTGCCAGCAGCTCCCGGGACAACATGGCCGGGGAGCTGTTTTTT.